The 27 T cell receptor beta chains presented below share a single source sample, sequenced in a study of blood T cell repertoires in COVID-19. Here immunoSEQ multiplex PCR was the method, and the copy in TCRdb shows in-frame clones only, minus some. The table includes under 150,000 clones, approximately 88% detected once. Sequencing was performed on peripheral blood. The source is a woman older than 75 with acute or convalescent COVID-19.

This chain connects TRBV2 to TRBJ1-4; a possible D gene is TRBD1 (5 bases). Germline-derived CDR1 and CDR2 are SNHLY and FYNNEI. This CDR3 comprises 13 residues. V lost 2 bases and J lost 11, with 12 bases in between. CDR3 nucleotides: TGTGCCAGCAGTGAAAAGGGACTTGGGAAACTGTTTTTT. It codes for CASSEKGLGKLFF.

The rearrangement uses TRBV27 and TRBJ1-1; possible D gene TRBD1, 6 bases. Per the germline V gene, CDR1 is MNHEY and CDR2 is SMNVEV (reference sequence). The CDR3 is made up of 13 amino acids. Trimming stripped 5 bases from V and 10 bases from J, with 17 bases between. The CDR3 spells CASSLNRESGAFF. CDR3 DNA sequence: TGTGCCAGCAGTCTGAACAGGGAATCGGGAGCTTTCTTT.

The genes are TRBV19 and TRBJ1-6; TRBD1 matches 10 bases. CDR1 and CDR2 from the germline V gene are LNHDA and SQIVND (reference sequence). The CDR3 covers 15 residues. The V and J ends lost 5 bases and 7 bases, in that order; junction bases with no gene match: 5. Here the CDR3 reads CASSVRDRGNSPLHF. CDR3 nucleotide sequence: TGTGCCAGTAGTGTCCGGGACAGGGGCAATTCACCCCTCCACTTT.

The gene calls are TRBV19 and TRBJ1-3; 10 nucleotides agree with TRBD1. Germline trimming cut 3 bases from V and 7 bases from J; bases unmatched to any gene: 3. This CDR3 region has 14 residues. CDR1 is LNHDA and CDR2 is SQIVND in the germline V gene (reference sequence). The CDR3 loop is CASSIGQGVNTIYF. CDR3 sequence (DNA): TGTGCCAGTAGTATCGGACAGGGGGTGAACACCATATATTTT.

J is TRBJ1-2 and V is TRBV3-1 (or the pseudogene TRBV3-2), with TRBD1 matching over 8 bases. CDR1 LGHDT and CDR2 YNNKEL come from the germline V gene (reference sequence). CDR3 length equals 15 residues. The trim removed 2 bases at V and 5 bases at J, leaving 7 bases unmatched. The CDR3 sequence: CASSQRAGGFYGYTF. The CDR3 bases are TGTGCCAGCAGCCAACGGGCAGGGGGCTTTTATGGCTACACCTTC.

DNA of the CDR3: TGTGCCAGCCGAATCGGGGGGCCTTACGAGCAGTACTTC. Translating gives CASRIGGPYEQYF. The V and J genes are TRBV6-6 and TRBJ2-7; a weak D match, TRBD2 (7 bases). The ends were cut back, 8 bases at V and 4 bases at J, with 15 bases in the middle. Germline V gene data show CDR1 as MNHNY and CDR2 as SVGAGI (reference sequence). CDR3 length equals 13 residues.

This clone occurred once. This rearrangement joins TRBV30 to TRBJ1-1; D is unresolved. Germline V CDR1 and CDR2: GTSNPN, SVGIG (reference sequence). The CDR3 covers 15 residues. V shed 2 bases and J shed 1 base, with 14 bases lying between them. For the CDR3, the DNA is TGTGCCTGGAGTCATAATTACGGGTCGAACACTGAAGCTTTCTTT. Its protein is CAWSHNYGSNTEAFF.

V and J are TRBV4-3 and TRBJ2-3; D possibly corresponds to TRBD1 (5 bases). V was clipped by 0 bases and J by 4 bases, with 11 bases between them. Germline values: CDR1 LGHNA, CDR2 YSLEER. The CDR3 length is 15 residues. The CDR3 nucleotides read TGCGCCAGCAGCCAAGATAGACAGTTAGCAGATACGCAGTATTTT. Its protein is CASSQDRQLADTQYF.

The V and J genes are TRBV7-2 and TRBJ1-2; the D is unclear. The V and J ends lost 5 bases and 8 bases respectively, with 18 bases between them. The CDR3 consists of 14 residues. The V gene's germline CDR1 is SGHTA and CDR2 FQGNSA. The CDR3: CASSPYRDVEGYTF. The CDR3 coding sequence is TGTGCCAGCAGCCCCTACAGAGACGTTGAGGGCTACACCTTC.

The rearrangement links TRBV7-8 to TRBJ2-7; D is ambiguous. Looked up from germline, CDR1 is SGHVS and CDR2 is FQNEAQ. This CDR3 spans 15 amino acids. V shed 1 base and J shed 3 bases, with 13 bases lying between them. In nucleotides, the CDR3 is TGTGCCAGCAGCTTAGACTCAGGCTCCAACTACGAGCAGTACTTC. Its protein product is CASSLDSGSNYEQYF.

The rearrangement links TRBV7-2 to TRBJ2-1; D is possibly TRBD1 (5 bases). The germline V and J ends were trimmed by 0 bases and 2 bases, with 8 bases remaining between them. The CDR3 length is 15 residues. Germline values: CDR1 SGHTA, CDR2 FQGNSA. This CDR3 is CASSLALGPYNEQFF. The CDR3 region has the DNA TGTGCCAGCAGCTTAGCGTTGGGGCCCTACAATGAGCAGTTCTTC. Full variable domain (missing parts from reference TRBV7-2 and TRBJ2-1): GAGVSQSPSNKVTEKGKDVELRCDPISGHTALYWYRQSLGQGLEFLIYFQGNSAPDKSGLPSDRFSAERTGGSVSTLTIQRTQQEDSAVYLCASSLALGPYNEQFFGPGTRLTVL.

J is TRBJ2-3 and V is TRBV9; 10 positions agree with TRBD1. Looked up from germline, CDR1 is SGDLS and CDR2 is YYNGEE. Trimming took 4 bases from V and 1 from J; bases not matched to a gene: 12. CDR3 size: 18 residues. The CDR3 region has the DNA TGTGCCAGCAGCACCCTCGGGACAGGGGTTTTCGGCACAGATACGCAGTATTTT. It translates to CASSTLGTGVFGTDTQYF.

The rearrangement links TRBV5-1 to TRBJ1-2, with a possible D match to TRBD1 (5 bases). Germline V CDR1 and CDR2: SGHRS, YFSETQ. Trimming took off 6 bases at V and 4 bases at J, with 10 bases between the two ends. CDR3 length: 12 residues. DNA of the CDR3: TGCGCCAGCACGGGGGATTTCTATGGCTACACCTTC. Protein product: CASTGDFYGYTF.

Regarding this clone: The sample contains more than one DNA sequence encoding this CDR3. The chain links TRBV12-3 or TRBV12-4 to TRBJ1-1; D may be TRBD1 (6 bases). The CDR3 has 12 amino acids. V lost 5 bases and J lost 4, with 8 bases in between. CDR3 DNA sequence: TGTGCCAGCAGTGGGGGCGGCACTGAAGCTTTCTTT. It specifies CASSGGGTEAFF.

The chain employs TRBV7-8 and TRBJ2-7, with 12 bases matching TRBD2. V lost 3 bases to trimming and J lost 4 bases; unmatched junction nucleotides: 4. The CDR3 has 15 amino acids. Germline V CDR1 and CDR2: SGHVS, FQNEAQ. Here the CDR3 reads CASSFLAGGRYEQYF. The CDR3 DNA sequence: TGTGCCAGCAGCTTTCTAGCGGGGGGGCGATACGAGCAGTACTTC.

The CDR3 coding sequence is TGTGCCAGCAGTACGACAGGGGATGTTAGCAATCAGCCCCAGCATTTT. The encoded protein is CASSTTGDVSNQPQHF. The chain couples TRBV6-6 to TRBJ1-5; 8 nucleotides match TRBD1. Per the germline V gene, CDR1 is MNHNY and CDR2 is SVGAGI (reference sequence). The CDR3 totals 16 residues. V lost 5 bases and J lost 0; bases outside the gene matches: 6.

V and J are TRBV18 and TRBJ1-2, with a tentative D call TRBD1 (6 bases). The CDR3 runs to 15 residues. Germline CDR1 and CDR2: KGHSH and LQKENI. Deletions cut 2 bases from V and 3 bases from J, with 13 bases between. DNA for the CDR3: TGTGCCAGCTCACCAACGGGGGGCAGAGACTATGGCTACACCTTC. This encodes CASSPTGGRDYGYTF.

This clone was counted a single time. The chain combines TRBV7-9 with TRBJ2-1; D gene unclear. This CDR3 is built from 13 residues. The V gene's germline CDR1 is SEHNR and CDR2 FQNEAQ (reference sequence). Trimming cost V 2 bases and J 5 bases, with 7 bases left between them. The CDR3 coding sequence is TGTGCCAGCAGCTTATCTCAGAACAATGAGCAGTTCTTC. It translates to CASSLSQNNEQFF.

CDR3 DNA sequence: TGTGCCAGCAGCGACAGGGCAACTAATGAAAAACTGTTTTTT. Translating it yields CASSDRATNEKLFF. This chain connects TRBV3-1 (or the pseudogene TRBV3-2) to TRBJ1-4; 7 bases are shared with TRBD1. Per the germline V gene, CDR1 is LGHDT and CDR2 is YNNKEL (reference sequence). Trimming removed 5 bases from V and 0 bases from J; junction bases left unmatched: 0. The CDR3 has 14 amino acids.

This clone was seen only a few times. The genes are TRBV24-1 and TRBJ1-5, with unresolved D. V lost 4 bases to trimming and J lost 5 bases, with 8 bases between them. This CDR3 spans 13 amino acids. The germline gives CDR1 KGHDR, CDR2 SFDVKD. The CDR3 region has the DNA TGTGCCACCAGTGAAGGAGAACATCAGCCCCAGCATTTT. This sequence encodes CATSEGEHQPQHF.

The gene calls are TRBV13 and TRBJ1-4; no firm D call. Germline CDR1 PRHDT, CDR2 FYEKMQ (reference sequence). The CDR3 totals 14 residues. V shed 0 bases and J shed 5 bases, with 7 bases lying between them. The CDR3 DNA reads as TGTGCCAGCAGCTTAGGGAGGATCAATGAAAAACTGTTTTTT. It specifies CASSLGRINEKLFF.

This clone was seen only a few times. The chain joins TRBV6-5 to TRBJ1-5, with TRBD1 as a possible D gene (5 bases). V lost 7 bases to trimming and J lost 5 bases, with 18 bases between them. Germline V lookup: CDR1 MNHEY, CDR2 SVGAGI. This CDR3 is 15 amino acids long. CDR3 DNA sequence: TGTGCCAGCATCGAGCGCGGGGCGGGGGATCAGCCCCAGCATTTT. This translates into CASIERGAGDQPQHF.

This chain uses TRBV10-2 with TRBJ2-2, with 11 positions matching TRBD1. V dropped 3 bases and J dropped 5; count of bases not matched to a gene: 5. The CDR3 covers 16 residues. Germline assignment: CDR1 WSHSY and CDR2 SAAADI. The CDR3 DNA is TGCGCCAGCAGTGATGGACGGGACAGGGGGACCGGGGAGCTGTTTTTT. Its translation is CASSDGRDRGTGELFF.

The table lists this clone with a count of one. The V gene is TRBV2, the J gene TRBJ2-3; perhaps TRBD2 as D (7 bases). V gave up 6 bases and J gave up 0 bases, with 13 bases separating them. CDR1 is SNHLY, CDR2 FYNNEI, per germline. This CDR3 is built from 15 residues. CDR3 in DNA: TGTGCCAGCAGGGACAGACTAGCTAGCACAGATACGCAGTATTTT. Protein product: CASRDRLASTDTQYF. Combining the CDR3 with reference TRBV2 and TRBJ2-3 gives the whole variable domain EPEVTQTPSHQVTQMGQEVILRCVPISNHLYFYWYRQILGQKVEFLVSFYNNEISEKSEIFDDQFSVERPDGSNFTLKIRSTKLEDSAMYFCASRDRLASTDTQYFGPGTRLTVL.

The genes are TRBV9 and TRBJ1-3; D uncertain. Trimming took 0 bases from V and 0 from J, leaving 10 bases between them. The CDR3 sequence is 16 residues long. CDR1 and CDR2 from the germline V gene are SGDLS and YYNGEE. The CDR3, as DNA: TGTGCCAGCAGCGTAGGGACTCACAACTCTGGAAACACCATATATTTT. It encodes CASSVGTHNSGNTIYF.

The chain uses TRBV19 and TRBJ2-1; D is uncertain. Looked up from germline, CDR1 is LNHDA and CDR2 is SQIVND (reference sequence). V shed 1 base and J shed 0 bases, with 7 bases lying between them. The CDR3 runs to 15 residues. The chain's CDR3 is CASSIGQSSYNEQFF. Here the CDR3 DNA reads TGTGCCAGTAGTATAGGGCAAAGCTCCTACAATGAGCAGTTCTTC.

The chain uses TRBV18 and TRBJ2-5; 12 positions match TRBD2. Germline trimming cut 6 bases from V and 1 base from J; bases unmatched to any gene: 3. CDR3 length equals 15 residues. Germline V gives CDR1 KGHSH, CDR2 LQKENI. The CDR3 bases are TGTGCCAGCTCGATGACTAGCGGGGGCCAAGAGACCCAGTACTTC. It is translated as CASSMTSGGQETQYF.